Listed here is a single T cell receptor (beta chain). This sample is drawn from a study of blood T cell repertoires in COVID-19. Study-wide background: Sites in the United States, Italy and Spain provided acute and convalescent COVID-19 samples. The cDNA or gDNA used as material had been derived from T cells, B-cell-depleted T cells, or PBMCs.

In the original analysis: Amplification of reference gene primers was used by the study to estimate nucleated cell counts. Repertoires were generated with immunoSEQ multiplex PCR, while TCRdb's copy carries only in-frame clones and drops some. V and J calls and clone size follow that table, whereas D and trimming were derived from the DNA. The sample shows 190,000 or so clones, around nine tenths of them seen only once. The CDR3 sequence is 13 residues long. V gave up 5 bases and J gave up 5 bases, with 12 bases separating them. Looked up from germline, CDR1 is MNHEY and CDR2 is SMNVEV (reference sequence).

The clonotype was recovered from a woman between 18 and 30 years old who had recovered from COVID-19. The chain is built from TRBV27 and TRBJ1-2; D is possibly TRBD1 (5 bases). The source material was peripheral blood. The CDR3 bases are TGTGCCAGCAGTCCAGGGAGGGTATATGGCTACACCTTC. The encoded protein is CASSPGRVYGYTF.